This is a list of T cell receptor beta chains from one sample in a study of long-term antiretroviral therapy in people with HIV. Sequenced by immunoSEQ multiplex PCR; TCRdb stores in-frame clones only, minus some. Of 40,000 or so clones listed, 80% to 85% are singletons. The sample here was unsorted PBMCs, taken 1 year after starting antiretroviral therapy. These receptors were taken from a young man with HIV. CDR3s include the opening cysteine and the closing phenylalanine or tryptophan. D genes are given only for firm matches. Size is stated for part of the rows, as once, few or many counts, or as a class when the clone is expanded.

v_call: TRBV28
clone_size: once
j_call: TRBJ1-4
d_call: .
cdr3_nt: TGTGCCAGCAGCCGAGACAGGCCAACTAATGAAAAACTGTTTTTT
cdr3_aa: CASSRDRPTNEKLFF

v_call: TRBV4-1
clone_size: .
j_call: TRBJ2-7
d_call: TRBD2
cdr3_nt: TGCGCCAGCAGCCAAGGACTAGCGGGCCACTACGAGCAGTACTTC
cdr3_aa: CASSQGLAGHYEQYF

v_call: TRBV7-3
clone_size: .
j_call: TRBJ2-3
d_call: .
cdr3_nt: TGTGCCAGCAGCTTATCCGATACGCAGTATTTT
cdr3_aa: CASSLSDTQYF

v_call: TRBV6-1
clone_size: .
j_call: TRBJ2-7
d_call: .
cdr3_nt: TGTGCCAGCAGTGATACAGGCTCCTACGAGCAGTACTTC
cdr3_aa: CASSDTGSYEQYF

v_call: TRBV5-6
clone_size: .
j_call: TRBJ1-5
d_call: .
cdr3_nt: TGTGCCAGCAGCTTGAGACCCGATCAGCCCCAGCATTTT
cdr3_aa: CASSLRPDQPQHF

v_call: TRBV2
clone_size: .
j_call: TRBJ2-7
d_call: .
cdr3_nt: TGTGCCAGCAGTGAACTGATTTACGAGCAGTACTTC
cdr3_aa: CASSELIYEQYF

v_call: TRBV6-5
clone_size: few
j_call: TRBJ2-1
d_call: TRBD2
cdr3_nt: TGTGCCAGCAGCGACTCTAGCGGGAGTTCGGATGAGCAGTTCTTC
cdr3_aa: CASSDSSGSSDEQFF

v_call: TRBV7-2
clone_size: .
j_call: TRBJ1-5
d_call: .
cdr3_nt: TGTGCCAGCAGCTTAGTGGGTAGTAGCAATCAGCCCCAGCATTTT
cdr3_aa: CASSLVGSSNQPQHF

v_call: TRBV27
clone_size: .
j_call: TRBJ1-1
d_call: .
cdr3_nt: TGTGCCAGCAGTTTATCGTCAGGGCTGAACACTGAAGCTTTCTTT
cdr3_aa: CASSLSSGLNTEAFF

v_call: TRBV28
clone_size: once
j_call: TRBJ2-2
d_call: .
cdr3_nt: TGTGCCAGCAGTTTGCAGAGTTACACCGGGGAGCTGTTTTTT
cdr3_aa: CASSLQSYTGELFF

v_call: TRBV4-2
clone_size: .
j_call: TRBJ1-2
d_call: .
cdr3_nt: TGTGCCAGCAGCCAAGATCCGGTTGATGGCTACACCTTC
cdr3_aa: CASSQDPVDGYTF

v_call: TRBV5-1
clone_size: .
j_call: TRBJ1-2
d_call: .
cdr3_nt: TGCGCCAGCAGCTTCCGACAGGTCGACTTAGTATATGGCTACACCTTC
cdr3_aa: CASSFRQVDLVYGYTF

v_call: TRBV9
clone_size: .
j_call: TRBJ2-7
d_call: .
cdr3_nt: TGTGCCAGCAGCGAACCGGAGTCCTACGAGCAGTACTTC
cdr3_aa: CASSEPESYEQYF

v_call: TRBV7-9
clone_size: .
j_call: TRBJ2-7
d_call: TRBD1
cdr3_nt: TGTGCCAGCAGCTCGACAGGGGGGGACGAGCAGTACTTC
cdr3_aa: CASSSTGGDEQYF

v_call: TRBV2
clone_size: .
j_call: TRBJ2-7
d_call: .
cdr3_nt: TGTGCCAGCAGTGATTCCTACGAGCAGTACTTC
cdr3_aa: CASSDSYEQYF

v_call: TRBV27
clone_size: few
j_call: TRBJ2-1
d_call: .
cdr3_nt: TGTGCCAGCAGTCTTGTCTTCGGGGACTACAATGAGCAGTTCTTC
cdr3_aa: CASSLVFGDYNEQFF

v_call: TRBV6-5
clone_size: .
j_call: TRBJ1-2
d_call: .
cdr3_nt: TGTGCCAGCAGTTATGGTCGGGGTAACTATGGCTACACCTTC
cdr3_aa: CASSYGRGNYGYTF

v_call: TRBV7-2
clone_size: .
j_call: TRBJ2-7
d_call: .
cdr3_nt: TGTGCCAGCAGCGCGACCGGGACGGGGACCTACGAGCAGTACTTC
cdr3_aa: CASSATGTGTYEQYF

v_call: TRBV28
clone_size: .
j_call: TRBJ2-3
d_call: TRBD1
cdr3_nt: TGTGCCAGCAGCTCCGGGGACAGTAGCACAGATACGCAGTATTTT
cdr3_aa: CASSSGDSSTDTQYF

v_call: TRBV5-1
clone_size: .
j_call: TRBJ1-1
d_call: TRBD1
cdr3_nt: TGCGCCAGCGGGACAGGGGCGAACACTGAAGCTTTCTTT
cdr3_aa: CASGTGANTEAFF

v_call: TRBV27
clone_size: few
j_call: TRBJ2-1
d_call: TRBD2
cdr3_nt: TGTGCCAGCAGTTTTTCTGCGGGAGAGTCCTACAATGAGCAGTTCTTC
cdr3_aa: CASSFSAGESYNEQFF

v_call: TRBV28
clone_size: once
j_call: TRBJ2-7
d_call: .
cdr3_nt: TGTGCCAGCAGTTTGGGGGCAGGGGTGGACGAGCAGTACTTC
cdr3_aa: CASSLGAGVDEQYF

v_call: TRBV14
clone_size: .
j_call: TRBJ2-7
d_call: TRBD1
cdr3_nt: TGTGCCAGCAGCCAAGTTCAGCCGGGACAGGGAGCCTACGAGCAGTACTTC
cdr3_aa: CASSQVQPGQGAYEQYF

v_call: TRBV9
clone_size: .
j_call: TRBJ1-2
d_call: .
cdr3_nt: TGTGCCAGCAGCGTAGAAAGGGCCTCGAACTATGGCTACACCTTC
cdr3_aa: CASSVERASNYGYTF

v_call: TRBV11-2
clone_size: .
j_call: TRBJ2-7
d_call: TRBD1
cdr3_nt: TGTGCCAGCAGCTCGACAGGGGACTCCTACGAGCAGTACTTC
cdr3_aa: CASSSTGDSYEQYF

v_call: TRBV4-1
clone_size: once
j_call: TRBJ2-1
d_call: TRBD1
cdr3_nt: TGCGCCAGCAGCCAAGGGACAGGGGTCAATGAGCAGTTCTTC
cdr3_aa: CASSQGTGVNEQFF

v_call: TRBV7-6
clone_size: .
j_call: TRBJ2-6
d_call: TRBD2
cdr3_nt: TGTGCCAGCAGCGCCCGGGCTAGCGGGGAAAGCTCTGGGGCCAACGTCCTGACTTTC
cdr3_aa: CASSARASGESSGANVLTF

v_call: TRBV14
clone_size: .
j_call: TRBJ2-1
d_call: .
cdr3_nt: TGTGCCAGCAGCCTACTGAGATTGACGGAAAACAATGAGCAGTTCTTC
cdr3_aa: CASSLLRLTENNEQFF

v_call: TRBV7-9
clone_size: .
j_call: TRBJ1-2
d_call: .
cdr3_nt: TGTGCCAGCAGCCCGGGACGGAACTATGGCTACACCTTC
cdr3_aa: CASSPGRNYGYTF

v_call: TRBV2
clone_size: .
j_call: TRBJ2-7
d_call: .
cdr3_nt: TGTGCCAGCAGTGACAGGGGTTGGTACGAGCAGTACTTC
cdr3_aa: CASSDRGWYEQYF

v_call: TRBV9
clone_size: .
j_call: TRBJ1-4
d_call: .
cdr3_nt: TGTGCCAGCAGCGTCGACAGCGCGGCTAATGAAAAACTGTTTTTT
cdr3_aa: CASSVDSAANEKLFF

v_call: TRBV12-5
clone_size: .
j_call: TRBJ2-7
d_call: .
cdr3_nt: TGTGCTAGTGGTGGGGTGACGGGGGACGAGCAGTACTTC
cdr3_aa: CASGGVTGDEQYF

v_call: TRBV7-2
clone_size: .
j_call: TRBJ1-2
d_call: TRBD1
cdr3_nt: TGTGCCAGCAGCCCCCATCTCTTTTCAGGGGGCAATGGCTACACCTTC
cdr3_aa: CASSPHLFSGGNGYTF

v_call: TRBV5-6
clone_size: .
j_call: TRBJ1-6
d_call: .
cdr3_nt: TGTGCCAGCAGCTTGCCGCAGGGGATTTCACCCCTCCACTTT
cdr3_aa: CASSLPQGISPLHF

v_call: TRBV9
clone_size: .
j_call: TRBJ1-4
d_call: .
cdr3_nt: TGTGCCAGCAGCGTAGAAGGGCTTTCGGATGAAAAACTGTTTTTT
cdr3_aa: CASSVEGLSDEKLFF

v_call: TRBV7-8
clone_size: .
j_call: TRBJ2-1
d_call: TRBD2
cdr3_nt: TGTGCCAGCAGCTTATATTCCCGCGGGGGCAATGAGCAGTTCTTC
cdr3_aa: CASSLYSRGGNEQFF

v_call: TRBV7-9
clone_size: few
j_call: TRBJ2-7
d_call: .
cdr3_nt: TGTGCGCTGGGTAACGAGCAGTACTTC
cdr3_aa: CALGNEQYF

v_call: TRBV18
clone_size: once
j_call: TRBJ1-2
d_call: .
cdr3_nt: TGTGCCAGCTCTCGCACAGGGATCAGCTATGGCTACACCTTC
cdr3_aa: CASSRTGISYGYTF

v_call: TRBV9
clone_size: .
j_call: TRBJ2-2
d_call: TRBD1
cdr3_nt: TGTGCCAGCAGCGCGTCACAGGGGGCCGGGGAGCTGTTTTTT
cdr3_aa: CASSASQGAGELFF

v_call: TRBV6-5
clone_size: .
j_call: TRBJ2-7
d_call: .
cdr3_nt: TGTGCCAGCAGTCCCACTCAGGGAGTCTACGAGCAGTACTTC
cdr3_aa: CASSPTQGVYEQYF

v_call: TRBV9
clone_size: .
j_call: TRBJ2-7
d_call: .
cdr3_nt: TGTGCCAGCATCCGGGGGACTGAAGCCTACGAGCAGTACTTC
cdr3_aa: CASIRGTEAYEQYF

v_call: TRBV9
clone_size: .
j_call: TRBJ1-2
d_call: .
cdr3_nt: TGTGCCAGCAGCGTGGGGGGCCCCGGCTATGGCTACACCTTC
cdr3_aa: CASSVGGPGYGYTF

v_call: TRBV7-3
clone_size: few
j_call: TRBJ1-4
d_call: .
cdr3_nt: TGTGCCAGCAGCTTAGGCCCAGGGGAAAAACTGTTTTTT
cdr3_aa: CASSLGPGEKLFF

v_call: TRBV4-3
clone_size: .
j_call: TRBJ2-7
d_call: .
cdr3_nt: TGCGCCAGCAGCCAGGGGACCTCAGCGGACGAGCAGTACTTC
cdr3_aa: CASSQGTSADEQYF

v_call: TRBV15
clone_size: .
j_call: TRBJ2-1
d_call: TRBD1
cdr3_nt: TGTGCCACCAGCAGAGATGTTATACAGGGGGACATTGAGCAGTTCTTC
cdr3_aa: CATSRDVIQGDIEQFF

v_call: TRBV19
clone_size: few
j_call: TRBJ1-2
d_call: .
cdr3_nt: TGTGCCGGAGGCAGTACAGGGAATGGCTACACCTTC
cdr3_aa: CAGGSTGNGYTF